Following are 32 T cell receptor beta chains from one sample sequenced in a study of blood T cell repertoires in COVID-19 (dated by TCRdb to the early 2020s). Preparation of the library involved the immunoSEQ multiplex PCR assay. TCRdb stores this immuneACCESS table with in-frame sequences only. Part of the clones is absent; in the studies checked, under half of the shortfall reflects unresolved V genes, and no reason is known for the rest. The sample contains about 200,000 clones, 75% to 90% of them found a single time. 4.5% to 5.5% of the sample goes to the ten largest clones. Sequencing was carried out using PBMCs or T cells enriched from blood (not recorded which). The receptor set was obtained from a woman aged 25 to 39 who had been exposed to COVID-19.

The DNA for the CDR3 is TGTGCCAGCTGGGCCACAGGGAGAAGGGAGACCCAGTACTTC. Amino acid sequence: CASWATGRRETQYF. The rearrangement uses TRBV6-5 and TRBJ2-5; possibly TRBD1 for D (6 bases). In germline, CDR1 is MNHEY, CDR2 SVGAGI. V was cut by 8 bases and J by 5 bases, with 18 bases left in between. The CDR3 extends over 14 amino acids.

The chain employs TRBV18 and TRBJ2-2; D is unresolved. This CDR3 region has 14 residues. V lost 4 bases to trimming and J lost 6 bases, with 12 bases between them. Germline CDR1 KGHSH, CDR2 LQKENI. The CDR3 loop reads CASSLYKEAGELFF. As DNA, the CDR3 is TGTGCCAGCTCACTTTACAAAGAGGCCGGGGAGCTGTTTTTT. The full variable domain, completed using reference TRBV18 and TRBJ2-2, is NAGVMQNPRHLVRRRGQEARLRCSPMKGHSHVYWYRQLPEEGLKFMVYLQKENIIDESGMPKERFSAEFPKEGPSILRIQQVVRGDSAAYFCASSLYKEAGELFFGEGSRLTVL.

The chain is built from TRBV19 and TRBJ2-1; D unclear. V dropped 4 bases and J dropped 4 bases, with 11 bases sitting between them. Germline V CDR1 and CDR2: LNHDA, SQIVND (reference sequence). The CDR3 covers 14 residues. CDR3: CASSKDEDYNEQFF. The DNA of the CDR3 is TGTGCCAGTAGTAAAGATGAGGATTACAATGAGCAGTTCTTC.

This clone turned up a few times. CDR3 nucleotide sequence: TGTGCCAGCAGCCAATCGCTGGTAGGGGAGGCTGAAGCTTTCTTT. It encodes CASSQSLVGEAEAFF. The chain employs TRBV16 and TRBJ1-1; TRBD1 might be the D (5 bases). CDR1 and CDR2 (germline): KGHSY, FQNENV. V was pared by 0 bases and J by 6 bases, with 14 bases between. This CDR3 has 15 residues.

The rearrangement joins TRBV30 to TRBJ1-1, with 8 positions matching TRBD1. V dropped 2 bases and J dropped 3; count of bases not matched to a gene: 8. The CDR3 length is 15 residues. CDR1 is GTSNPN, CDR2 SVGIG, per germline (reference sequence). The CDR3 DNA is TGTGCCTGGAGTTCCCCGGAACAGGGGGACACTGAAGCTTTCTTT. Translating gives CAWSSPEQGDTEAFF.

This chain connects TRBV19 to TRBJ1-2; TRBD1 agrees at 8 bases. J was trimmed by 5 bases and V by 4 bases; bases with no gene match: 12. CDR1 and CDR2 from the germline V gene are LNHDA and SQIVND (reference sequence). This CDR3 region has 16 residues. The CDR3 protein is CASSRASRDRPYGYTF. For the CDR3, the DNA is TGTGCCAGTAGTAGAGCCTCCCGGGACAGGCCATATGGCTACACCTTC.

The V and J genes are TRBV3-1 (or the pseudogene TRBV3-2) and TRBJ2-7; D is uncertain. Per germline, CDR1 LGHDT and CDR2 YNNKEL (reference sequence). This CDR3 has 12 residues. Deletions cut 4 bases from V and 9 bases from J, with 13 bases between. The CDR3 reads CASSLSWSVQYF. In DNA, the CDR3 is TGTGCCAGCAGCCTAAGCTGGAGCGTGCAGTACTTC.

The rearrangement links TRBV5-1 to TRBJ1-2; 8 nucleotides line up with TRBD1. This CDR3 contains 16 residues. V was pared by 4 bases and J by 4 bases, with 12 bases of the junction left unmatched. Germline-derived CDR1 and CDR2 are SGHRS and YFSETQ. CDR3 DNA: TGCGCCAGCAGCGCCCGACAGGGGAGCGTGTTCTATGGCTACACCTTC. This gives the protein CASSARQGSVFYGYTF.

This chain's CDR3 is CASSLQGIATNEKLFF. The CDR3 nucleotides are TGCGCCAGCAGCTTGCAGGGGATTGCAACTAATGAAAAACTGTTTTTT. The rearrangement links TRBV5-1 to TRBJ1-4; perhaps TRBD1 as D (6 bases). V was clipped by 1 base and J by 0 bases, with 10 bases between them. The CDR3 contains 16 residues. Germline values: CDR1 SGHRS, CDR2 YFSETQ.

CDR3 nucleotides: TGTGCCAGCAGCGCCATGACAGGGGGTGGAAACACCATATATTTT. Its translation: CASSAMTGGGNTIYF. This chain joins TRBV9 and TRBJ1-3; 9 bases line up with TRBD1. CDR1 is SGDLS, CDR2 YYNGEE, per germline. CDR3 length: 15 amino acids. The V segment lost 3 bases and the J segment 3 bases; nucleotides outside the gene matches: 4.

The rearrangement joins TRBV3-1 (or the pseudogene TRBV3-2) to TRBJ2-1, with 9 bases aligning to TRBD2. The V gene's germline CDR1 is LGHDT and CDR2 YNNKEL (reference sequence). The length of the CDR3 is 16 residues. Unmatched junction bases numbered 7, after V lost 0 bases and J lost 7 bases. This CDR3 is CASSQERRGGRNEQFF. The CDR3 nucleotides are TGTGCCAGCAGCCAAGAGCGGCGGGGGGGCCGGAATGAGCAGTTCTTC.

The rearrangement links TRBV7-8 to TRBJ2-7, with D possibly being TRBD1 (6 bases). CDR3 size: 17 residues. With 4 bases removed from V and 0 bases from J, the gap between germline ends came to 19 bases. Germline CDR1 SGHVS, CDR2 FQNEAQ. In nucleotides, the CDR3 is TGTGCCAGCAGCTCTAGAGCCGGGACGGACAGCTCCTACGAGCAGTACTTC. Translation: CASSSRAGTDSSYEQYF.

This clone has a handful of counts. The chain couples TRBV5-1 to TRBJ1-2; D call uncertain. This CDR3 contains 13 residues. The V end lost 2 bases, the J end lost 3 bases, and 8 bases lay between the germline ends. Germline V gene lookup returns CDR1 SGHRS and CDR2 YFSETQ. CDR3 region: CASSFYGDYGYTF. The CDR3 nucleotides are TGCGCCAGCAGCTTTTACGGGGACTATGGCTACACCTTC.

The chain joins TRBV14 to TRBJ1-6; D perhaps matches TRBD1 (6 bases). The CDR3 has 15 residues. Germline V CDR1 and CDR2: SGHDN, FVKESK. V lost 7 bases to trimming and J lost 5 bases, with 15 bases between them. Here the CDR3 DNA reads TGTGCCAGCACCTACTCGGACAGAAATAATTCACCCCTCCACTTT. This sequence encodes CASTYSDRNNSPLHF.

The J gene is TRBJ2-3, the V gene TRBV27; 7 bases map to TRBD2. CDR3 length: 15 residues. The germline gives CDR1 MNHEY, CDR2 SMNVEV (reference sequence). The ends lost 3 bases at V and 3 bases at J; junction bases unmatched: 6. This chain's CDR3 is CASSLGLAVTDTQYF. The CDR3 DNA reads as TGTGCCAGCAGTTTGGGTCTAGCGGTTACAGATACGCAGTATTTT.

This rearrangement joins TRBV18 to TRBJ1-3; D is uncertain. This CDR3 region has 15 residues. Germline CDR1 is KGHSH and CDR2 is LQKENI. V was trimmed by 2 bases and J by 4 bases, leaving 12 bases between them. As DNA, the CDR3 is TGTGCCAGCTCACCAGGTTCTAGTACCGGAAACACCATATATTTT. Translating it yields CASSPGSSTGNTIYF.

V and J are TRBV24-1 and TRBJ2-1, with 12 bases aligning to TRBD2. V gave up 3 bases and J gave up 7 bases; unmatched junction bases: 3. This CDR3 has 15 residues. Germline V gene sequence: CDR1 KGHDR, CDR2 SFDVKD. The CDR3: CATSDPTSGGNEQFF. The CDR3, as DNA: TGTGCCACCAGTGATCCGACTAGCGGGGGAAATGAGCAGTTCTTC.

This chain connects TRBV27 to TRBJ1-5; weak D call: TRBD1 (5 bases). Trimming stripped 6 bases from V and 7 bases from J, with 13 bases between. CDR3 length equals 13 residues. Germline V gives CDR1 MNHEY, CDR2 SMNVEV (reference sequence). The CDR3 here is CASRGGSGQPQHF. DNA of the CDR3: TGTGCCAGCAGGGGGGGTAGCGGGCAGCCCCAGCATTTT.

The DNA for the CDR3 is TGTGCCACCAGCAGAGAGATCTCTAGCGGGGGCCCGAGAACGGATACGCAGTATTTT. This codes for CATSREISSGGPRTDTQYF. The rearrangement links TRBV15 to TRBJ2-3; 10 bases agree with TRBD2. In germline, CDR1 is LNHNV, CDR2 YYDKDF (reference sequence). The junction had 15 bases not matched to a gene; V was cut back by 0 bases and J by 6 bases. The CDR3 contains 19 residues.

This clone appeared a few times. J is TRBJ1-2 and V is TRBV5-1; 10 bases are shared with TRBD1. This CDR3 has 15 amino acids. Germline values: CDR1 SGHRS, CDR2 YFSETQ. With 4 bases clipped from V and 7 bases from J, the junction kept 10 bases outside the gene matches. The CDR3 DNA reads TGCGCCAGCAGCACACAAGGACAGGGGGTAGGTGGCTACACCTTC. It encodes CASSTQGQGVGGYTF.

The genes are TRBV7-8 and TRBJ1-2; 8 nucleotides match TRBD1. The V gene end was trimmed by 1 base and the J gene end by 13 bases; junction bases not matched to a gene: 11. The CDR3 spans 14 residues. The germline gives CDR1 SGHVS, CDR2 FQNEAQ. The DNA of the CDR3 is TGTGCCAGCAGCTTAGGGGGGACAGGCGGTGGAGGCACCTTC. It encodes CASSLGGTGGGGTF.

The chain combines TRBV9 with TRBJ1-4; TRBD1 might be the D (6 bases). The CDR3 has 18 residues. V was shortened by 0 bases and J by 0 bases, with 15 bases between the two germline ends. Germline V gene sequence: CDR1 SGDLS, CDR2 YYNGEE. Written as DNA, the CDR3 is TGTGCCAGCAGCGTAGGGGACATTTCTAGCACAACTAATGAAAAACTGTTTTTT. It codes for CASSVGDISSTTNEKLFF.

The V gene is TRBV5-1, the J gene TRBJ2-3; 8 bases align to TRBD1. Germline CDR1 and CDR2: SGHRS and YFSETQ. V was pared by 0 bases and J by 4 bases, with 1 base of the junction left unmatched. CDR3 length equals 14 residues. For the CDR3, the DNA is TGCGCCAGCAGCTTGGGGACAGGGCCAGATACGCAGTATTTT. Protein sequence: CASSLGTGPDTQYF.

V usage is TRBV4-1 and J usage is TRBJ1-2, with D possibly TRBD1 on 5 matching bases. The CDR3 is 15 amino acids. V was trimmed by 1 base and J by 3 bases, leaving 12 bases between them. CDR1 and CDR2 from the germline V gene are MGHRA and YSYEKL. The CDR3 protein is CASSQVWGRDYGYTF. CDR3 DNA: TGCGCCAGCAGCCAAGTTTGGGGCAGGGACTATGGCTACACCTTC.

The chain carries TRBV2 and TRBJ1-1; the D is unclear. Trimming removed 7 bases from V and 0 bases from J, with 9 bases in between. The CDR3 is 13 amino acids. CDR1 SNHLY and CDR2 FYNNEI come from the germline V gene. The CDR3 DNA reads TGTGCCAGCAATCAGGTTGTGAACACTGAAGCTTTCTTT. Its protein is CASNQVVNTEAFF.

This clone was seen once. This chain uses TRBV11-2 with TRBJ1-2; D is ambiguous. The CDR3 loop spans 11 amino acids. Trimming took 0 bases from V and 11 from J, leaving 7 bases between them. Germline V CDR1 and CDR2: SGHAT, FQNNGV. DNA of the CDR3: TGTGCCAGCAGCTTAGATGCGGGGTACACCTTC. This encodes CASSLDAGYTF.

This chain connects TRBV7-8 to TRBJ2-7; TRBD1 agrees at 7 bases. V was clipped by 5 bases and J by 2 bases; unmatched bases: 9. The germline V gene has CDR1 SGHVS and CDR2 FQNEAQ. The CDR3 loop spans 15 amino acids. The chain's CDR3 is CASSPLEQGTYEQYF. The CDR3 coding sequence is TGTGCCAGCAGCCCACTGGAACAGGGGACCTACGAGCAGTACTTC.

The J gene is TRBJ2-7, the V gene TRBV6-5; D is ambiguous. V dropped 0 bases and J dropped 7 bases, with 10 bases sitting between them. The CDR3 sequence is 13 residues long. Germline assignment: CDR1 MNHEY and CDR2 SVGAGI. CDR3 DNA: TGTGCCAGCAGTTACTCGAGTTCGCGAGAGCAGTACTTC. Its protein product is CASSYSSSREQYF.

This chain uses TRBV5-6 with TRBJ1-5, with 10 bases aligning to TRBD1. The CDR3 runs to 14 residues. The V gene end was trimmed by 4 bases and the J gene end by 4 bases; junction bases not matched to a gene: 2. The V gene's germline CDR1 is SGHDT and CDR2 YYEEEE. For the CDR3, the DNA is TGTGCCAGCAGCCGGGGACAGGGGAATCAGCCCCAGCATTTT. Protein product: CASSRGQGNQPQHF.

The V call is TRBV7-9, the J call TRBJ2-7; 7 bases are shared with TRBD2. Germline V gene lookup returns CDR1 SEHNR and CDR2 FQNEAQ (reference sequence). The CDR3 is 14 amino acids. J was trimmed by 2 bases and V by 3 bases; bases with no gene match: 4. The CDR3 DNA sequence: TGTGCCAGCAGCTTTGGACTAGAACCCTACGAGCAGTACTTC. Translated: CASSFGLEPYEQYF.

V and J are TRBV7-8 and TRBJ1-2, with 9 bases identical to TRBD1. V lost 6 bases, J lost 6 bases, and 5 bases stayed unmatched. The germline V gene has CDR1 SGHVS and CDR2 FQNEAQ. This CDR3 has 13 residues. CDR3 nucleotides: TGTGCCAGCAGTCAGGACAGGGGCCATGGCTACACCTTC. This sequence encodes CASSQDRGHGYTF. Supplemented by reference TRBV7-8 and TRBJ1-2, the full variable domain reads GAGVSQSPRYKVAKRGQDVALRCDPISGHVSLFWYQQALGQGPEFLTYFQNEAQLDKSGLPSDRFFAERPEGSVSTLKIQRTQQEDSAVYLCASSQDRGHGYTFGSGTRLTVV.

The chain carries TRBV10-1 and TRBJ2-3; 13 nucleotides line up with TRBD2. V was clipped by 7 bases and J by 1 base; unmatched bases: 5. CDR1 and CDR2 (germline): WNHNN, SYGVQD (reference sequence). This CDR3 spans 16 amino acids. The CDR3 loop reads CASTAGTSGGTDTQYF. CDR3 coding DNA: TGCGCCAGCACCGCCGGGACTAGCGGGGGCACAGATACGCAGTATTTT.